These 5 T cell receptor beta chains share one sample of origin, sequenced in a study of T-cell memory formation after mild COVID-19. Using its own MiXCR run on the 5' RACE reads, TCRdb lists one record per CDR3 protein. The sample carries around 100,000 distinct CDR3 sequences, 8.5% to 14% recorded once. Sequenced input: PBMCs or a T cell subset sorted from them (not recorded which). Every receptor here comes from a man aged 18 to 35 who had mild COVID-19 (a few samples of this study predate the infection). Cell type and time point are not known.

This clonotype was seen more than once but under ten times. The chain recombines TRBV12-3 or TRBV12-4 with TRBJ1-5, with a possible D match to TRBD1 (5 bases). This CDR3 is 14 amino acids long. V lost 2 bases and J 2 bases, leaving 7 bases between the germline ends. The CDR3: CASSLWGGNQPQHF. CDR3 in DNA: TGTGCCAGCAGTTTATGGGGCGGCAATCAGCCCCAGCATTTT.

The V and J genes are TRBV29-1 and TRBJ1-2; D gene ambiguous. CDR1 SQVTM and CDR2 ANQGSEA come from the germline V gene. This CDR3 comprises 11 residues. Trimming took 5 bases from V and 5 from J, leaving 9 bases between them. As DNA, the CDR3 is TGCAGCGTTCGGACTGATTATGGCTACACCTTC. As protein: CSVRTDYGYTF.

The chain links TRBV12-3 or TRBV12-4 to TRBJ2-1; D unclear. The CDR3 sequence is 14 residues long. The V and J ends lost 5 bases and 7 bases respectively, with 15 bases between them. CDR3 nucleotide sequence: TGTGCCAGCAGTCGTCGGCCCAAGCCAAATGAGCAGTTCTTC. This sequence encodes CASSRRPKPNEQFF.

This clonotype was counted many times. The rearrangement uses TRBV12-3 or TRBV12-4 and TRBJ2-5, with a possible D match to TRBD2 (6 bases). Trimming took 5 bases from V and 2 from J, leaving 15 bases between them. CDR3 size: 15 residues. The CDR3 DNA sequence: TGTGCCAGCAGTCTTGCCCCAGGAGGGCAAGAGACCCAGTACTTC. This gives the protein CASSLAPGGQETQYF.

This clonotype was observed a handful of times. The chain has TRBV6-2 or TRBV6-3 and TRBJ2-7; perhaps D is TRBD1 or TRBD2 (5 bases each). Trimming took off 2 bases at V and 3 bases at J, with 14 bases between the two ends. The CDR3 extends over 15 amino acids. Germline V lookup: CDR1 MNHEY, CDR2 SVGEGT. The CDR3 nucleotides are TGTGCCAGCAGTTACCAGGCAGGGAGCTACTACGAGCAGTACTTC. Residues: CASSYQAGSYYEQYF.